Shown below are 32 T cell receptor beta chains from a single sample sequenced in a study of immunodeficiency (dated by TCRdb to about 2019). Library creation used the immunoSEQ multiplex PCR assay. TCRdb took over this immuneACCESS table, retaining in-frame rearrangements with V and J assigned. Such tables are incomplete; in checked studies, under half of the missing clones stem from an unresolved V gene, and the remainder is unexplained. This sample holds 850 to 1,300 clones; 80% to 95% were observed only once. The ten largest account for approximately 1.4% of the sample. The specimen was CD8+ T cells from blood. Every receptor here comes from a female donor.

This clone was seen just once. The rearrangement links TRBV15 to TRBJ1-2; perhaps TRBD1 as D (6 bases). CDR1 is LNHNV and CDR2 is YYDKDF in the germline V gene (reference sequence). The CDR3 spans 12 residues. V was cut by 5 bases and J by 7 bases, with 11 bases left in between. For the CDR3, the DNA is TGTGCCACCAGCGGGCAGGGGCTTGGCTACACCTTC. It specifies CATSGQGLGYTF.

The CDR3 DNA sequence: TGTGCCGCGGGCCCAGCGGGATCCTCCTACAATGAGCAGTTCTTC. It specifies CAAGPAGSSYNEQFF. The V call is TRBV24-1, the J call TRBJ2-1, with 7 positions matching TRBD2. V was clipped by 12 bases and J by 0 bases; unmatched bases: 10. This CDR3 contains 15 residues. Per germline, CDR1 KGHDR and CDR2 SFDVKD.

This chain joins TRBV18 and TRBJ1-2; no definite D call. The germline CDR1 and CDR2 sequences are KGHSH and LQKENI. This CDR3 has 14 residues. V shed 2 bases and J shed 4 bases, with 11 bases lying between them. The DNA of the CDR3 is TGTGCCAGCTCACCATCCTCCTCCGGCTATGGCTACACCTTC. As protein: CASSPSSSGYGYTF.

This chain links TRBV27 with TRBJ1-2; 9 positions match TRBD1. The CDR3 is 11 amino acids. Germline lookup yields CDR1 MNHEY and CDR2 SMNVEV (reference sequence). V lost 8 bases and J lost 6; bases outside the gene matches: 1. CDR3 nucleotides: TGTGCCAGCGGGACAGGGCATGGCTACACCTTC. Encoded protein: CASGTGHGYTF.

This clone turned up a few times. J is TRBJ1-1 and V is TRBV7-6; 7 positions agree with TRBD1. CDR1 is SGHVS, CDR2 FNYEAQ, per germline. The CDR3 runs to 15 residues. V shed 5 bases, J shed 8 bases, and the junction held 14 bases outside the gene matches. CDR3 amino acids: CASSRQGLGHMEAFF. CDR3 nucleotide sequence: TGTGCCAGCAGCAGACAGGGTTTAGGCCACATGGAAGCTTTCTTT.

The chain's CDR3 is CASSIVAGSDTQYF. In nucleotides, the CDR3 is TGTGCCAGTAGTATAGTGGCAGGTTCAGATACGCAGTATTTT. The chain employs TRBV19 and TRBJ2-3; D unresolved. The V and J ends lost 1 base and 4 bases respectively, with 9 bases between them. Per the germline V gene, CDR1 is LNHDA and CDR2 is SQIVND (reference sequence). The CDR3 contains 14 residues.

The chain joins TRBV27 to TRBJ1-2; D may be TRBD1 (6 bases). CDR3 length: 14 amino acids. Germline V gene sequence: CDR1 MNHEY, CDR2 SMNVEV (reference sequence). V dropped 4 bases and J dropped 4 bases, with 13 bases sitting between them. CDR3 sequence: CASSSRGGLYGYTF. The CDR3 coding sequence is TGTGCCAGCAGTTCCCGGGGGGGGCTCTATGGCTACACCTTC.

CDR3 DNA sequence: TGTGCCAGCAGCTTCTCTAGCGGGGGAGAGGGCGAGCAGTACTTC. Translation gives CASSFSSGGEGEQYF. The chain couples TRBV9 to TRBJ2-7, with TRBD2 matching over 10 bases. Germline loops: CDR1 SGDLS, CDR2 YYNGEE. This CDR3 has 15 amino acids. V dropped 4 bases and J dropped 6; count of bases not matched to a gene: 10.

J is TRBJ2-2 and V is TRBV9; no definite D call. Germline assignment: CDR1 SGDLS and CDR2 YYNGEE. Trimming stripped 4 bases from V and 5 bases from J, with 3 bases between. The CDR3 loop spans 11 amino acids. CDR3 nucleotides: TGTGCCAGCAGCCCAACCGGGGAGCTGTTTTTT. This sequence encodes CASSPTGELFF.

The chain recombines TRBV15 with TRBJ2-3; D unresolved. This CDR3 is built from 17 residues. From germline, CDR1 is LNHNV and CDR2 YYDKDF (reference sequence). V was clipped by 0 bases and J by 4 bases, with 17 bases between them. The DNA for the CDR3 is TGTGCCACCAGCAGAGATGGCAAAGCCCCGTCCGCAGATACGCAGTATTTT. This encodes CATSRDGKAPSADTQYF.

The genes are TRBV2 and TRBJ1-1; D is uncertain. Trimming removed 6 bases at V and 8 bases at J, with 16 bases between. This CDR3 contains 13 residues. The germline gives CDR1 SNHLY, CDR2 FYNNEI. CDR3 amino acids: CASSSTGGPEAFF. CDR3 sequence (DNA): TGTGCCAGCAGCTCCACCGGAGGCCCGGAAGCTTTCTTT. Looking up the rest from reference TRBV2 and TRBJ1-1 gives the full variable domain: EPEVTQTPSHQVTQMGQEVILRCVPISNHLYFYWYRQILGQKVEFLVSFYNNEISEKSEIFDDQFSVERPDGSNFTLKIRSTKLEDSAMYFCASSSTGGPEAFFGQGTRLTVV.

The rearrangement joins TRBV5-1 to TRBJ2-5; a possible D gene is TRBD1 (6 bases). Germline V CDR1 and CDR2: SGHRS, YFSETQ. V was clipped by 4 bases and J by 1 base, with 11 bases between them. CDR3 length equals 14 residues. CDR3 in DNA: TGCGCCAGCAGCGTCCGGGACACCCAAGAGACCCAGTACTTC. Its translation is CASSVRDTQETQYF.

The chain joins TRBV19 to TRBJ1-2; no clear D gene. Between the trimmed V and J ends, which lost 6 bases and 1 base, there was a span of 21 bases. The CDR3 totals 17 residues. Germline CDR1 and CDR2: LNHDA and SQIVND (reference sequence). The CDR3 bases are TGTGCCAGTAGCTCCTTACCCGGGTCGAACCTTAACTATGGCTACACCTTC. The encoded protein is CASSSLPGSNLNYGYTF.

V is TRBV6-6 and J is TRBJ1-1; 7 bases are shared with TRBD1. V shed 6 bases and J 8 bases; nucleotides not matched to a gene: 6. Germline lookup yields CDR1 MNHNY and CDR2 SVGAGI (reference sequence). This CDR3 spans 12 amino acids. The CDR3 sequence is CASSPGQPEAFF. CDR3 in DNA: TGTGCCAGCAGCCCGGGACAGCCCGAAGCTTTCTTT.

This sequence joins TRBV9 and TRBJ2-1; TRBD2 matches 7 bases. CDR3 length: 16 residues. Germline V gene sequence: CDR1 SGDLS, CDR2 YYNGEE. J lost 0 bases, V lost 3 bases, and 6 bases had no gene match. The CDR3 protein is CASSAMGGSSYNEQFF. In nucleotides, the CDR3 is TGTGCCAGCAGCGCTATGGGCGGGAGCTCCTACAATGAGCAGTTCTTC.

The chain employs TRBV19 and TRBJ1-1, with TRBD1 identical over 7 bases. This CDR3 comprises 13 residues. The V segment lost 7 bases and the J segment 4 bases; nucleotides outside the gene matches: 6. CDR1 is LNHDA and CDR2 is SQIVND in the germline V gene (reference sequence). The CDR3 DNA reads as TGTGCCAGTAAACAGGGGTTTGGCACTGAAGCTTTCTTT. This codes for CASKQGFGTEAFF. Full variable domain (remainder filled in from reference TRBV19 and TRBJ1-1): DGGITQSPKYLFRKEGQNVTLSCEQNLNHDAMYWYRQDPGQGLRLIYYSQIVNDFQKGDIAEGYSVSREKKESFPLTVTSAQKNPTAFYLCASKQGFGTEAFFGQGTRLTVV.

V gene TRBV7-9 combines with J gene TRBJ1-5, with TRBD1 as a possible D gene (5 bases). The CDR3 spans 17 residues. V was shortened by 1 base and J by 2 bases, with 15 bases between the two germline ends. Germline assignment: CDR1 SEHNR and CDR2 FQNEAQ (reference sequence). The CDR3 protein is CASSLEEWGTGNQPQHF. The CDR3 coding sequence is TGTGCCAGCAGCTTAGAGGAGTGGGGGACGGGCAATCAGCCCCAGCATTTT. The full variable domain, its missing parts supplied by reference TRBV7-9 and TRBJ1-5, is DTGVSQNPRHKITKRGQNVTFRCDPISEHNRLYWYRQTLGQGPEFLTYFQNEAQLEKSRLLSDRFSAERPKGSFSTLEIQRTEQGDSAMYLCASSLEEWGTGNQPQHFGDGTRLSIL.

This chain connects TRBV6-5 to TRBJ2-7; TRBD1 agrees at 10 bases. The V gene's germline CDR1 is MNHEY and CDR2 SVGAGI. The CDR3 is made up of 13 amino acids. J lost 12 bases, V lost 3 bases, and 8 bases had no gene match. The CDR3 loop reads CASSYGGTGEMYF. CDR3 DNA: TGTGCCAGCAGTTATGGCGGGACAGGGGAAATGTACTTC.

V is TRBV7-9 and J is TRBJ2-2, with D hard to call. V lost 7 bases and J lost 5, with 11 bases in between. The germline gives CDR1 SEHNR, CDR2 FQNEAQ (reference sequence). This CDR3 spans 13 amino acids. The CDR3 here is CASNSLRTGELFF. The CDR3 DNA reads TGTGCCAGCAACTCTTTAAGAACCGGGGAGCTGTTTTTT.

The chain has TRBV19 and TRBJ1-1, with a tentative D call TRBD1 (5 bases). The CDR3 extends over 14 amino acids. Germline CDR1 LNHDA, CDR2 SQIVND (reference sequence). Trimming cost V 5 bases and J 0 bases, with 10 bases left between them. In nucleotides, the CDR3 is TGTGCCAGTAGTTCCCGACAGCTGAACACTGAAGCTTTCTTT. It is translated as CASSSRQLNTEAFF.

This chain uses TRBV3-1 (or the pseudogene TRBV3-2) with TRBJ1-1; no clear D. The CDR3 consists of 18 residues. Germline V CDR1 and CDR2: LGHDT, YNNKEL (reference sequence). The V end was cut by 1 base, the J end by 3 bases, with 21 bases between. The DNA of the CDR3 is TGTGCCAGCAGCCAAGGTGGAGGGCCCAAGCTCTGGGACACTGAAGCTTTCTTT. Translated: CASSQGGGPKLWDTEAFF.

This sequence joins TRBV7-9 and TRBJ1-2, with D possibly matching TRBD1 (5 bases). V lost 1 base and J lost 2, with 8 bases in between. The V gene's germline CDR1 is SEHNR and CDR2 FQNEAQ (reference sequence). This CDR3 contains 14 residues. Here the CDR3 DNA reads TGTGCCAGCAGCTTAGTCGACAGAAACTATGGCTACACCTTC. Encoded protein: CASSLVDRNYGYTF.

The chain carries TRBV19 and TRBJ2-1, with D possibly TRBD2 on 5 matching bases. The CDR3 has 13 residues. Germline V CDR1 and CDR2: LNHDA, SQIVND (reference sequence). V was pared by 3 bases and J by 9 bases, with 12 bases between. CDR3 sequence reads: CASSIGLSSEQFF. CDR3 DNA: TGTGCCAGTAGTATCGGACTCTCCAGTGAGCAGTTCTTC.

The CDR3 region has the DNA TGTGCCAGCAGTTCCGGGACTAGCTGGGAGGGAGCAGATACGCAGTATTTT. Amino acid sequence: CASSSGTSWEGADTQYF. The chain has TRBV6-2 or TRBV6-3 and TRBJ2-3; 9 bases are shared with TRBD2. Germline V gives CDR1 MNHEY, CDR2 SVGEGT. J was trimmed by 4 bases and V by 4 bases; bases with no gene match: 12. CDR3 length: 17 residues.

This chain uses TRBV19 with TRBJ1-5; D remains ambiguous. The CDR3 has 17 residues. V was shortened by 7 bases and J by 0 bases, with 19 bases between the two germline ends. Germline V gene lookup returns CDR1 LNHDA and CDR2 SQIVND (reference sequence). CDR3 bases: TGTGCCAGTAAGGAGACCTCGAGCCACTATAGCAATCAGCCCCAGCATTTT. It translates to CASKETSSHYSNQPQHF.

CDR3 in amino acids: CASSPSPGVVNYGYTF. CDR3 in DNA: TGTGCCAGCTCACCAAGCCCGGGGGTTGTCAACTATGGCTACACCTTC. This chain joins TRBV18 and TRBJ1-2, with a possible D match to TRBD1 (5 bases). V was cut by 2 bases and J by 2 bases, with 15 bases left in between. The CDR3 has 16 amino acids. Germline lookup yields CDR1 KGHSH and CDR2 LQKENI.

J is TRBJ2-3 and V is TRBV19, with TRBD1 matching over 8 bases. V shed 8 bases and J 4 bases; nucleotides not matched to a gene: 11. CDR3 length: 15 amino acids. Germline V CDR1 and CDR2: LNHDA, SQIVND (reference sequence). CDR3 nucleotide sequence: TGTGCCAGTGGCCACGGCAGGGGGCTAGCAGATACGCAGTATTTT. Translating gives CASGHGRGLADTQYF.

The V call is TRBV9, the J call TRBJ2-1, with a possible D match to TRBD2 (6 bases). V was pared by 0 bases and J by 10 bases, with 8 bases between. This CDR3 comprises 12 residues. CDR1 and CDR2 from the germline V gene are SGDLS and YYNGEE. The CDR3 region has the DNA TGTGCCAGCAGCGTAGAAGGAGGGGAGCAGTTCTTC. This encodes CASSVEGGEQFF. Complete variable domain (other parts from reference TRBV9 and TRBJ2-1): DSGVTQTPKHLITATGQRVTLRCSPRSGDLSVYWYQQSLDQGLQFLIQYYNGEERAKGNILERFSAQQFPDLHSELNLSSLELGDSALYFCASSVEGGEQFFGPGTRLTVL.

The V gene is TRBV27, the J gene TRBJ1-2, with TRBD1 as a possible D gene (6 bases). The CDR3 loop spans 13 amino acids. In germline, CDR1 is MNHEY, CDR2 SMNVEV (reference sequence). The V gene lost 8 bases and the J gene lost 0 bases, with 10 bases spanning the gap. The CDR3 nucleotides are TGTGCCAGCGGCCCAGGGGCTAACTATGGCTACACCTTC. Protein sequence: CASGPGANYGYTF.

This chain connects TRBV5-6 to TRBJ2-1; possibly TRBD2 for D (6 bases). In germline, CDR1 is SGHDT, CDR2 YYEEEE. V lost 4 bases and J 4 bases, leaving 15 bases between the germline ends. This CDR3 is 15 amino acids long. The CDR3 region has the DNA TGTGCCAGCAGCCAAGCGGAGGGACTTTACAATGAGCAGTTCTTC. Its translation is CASSQAEGLYNEQFF.

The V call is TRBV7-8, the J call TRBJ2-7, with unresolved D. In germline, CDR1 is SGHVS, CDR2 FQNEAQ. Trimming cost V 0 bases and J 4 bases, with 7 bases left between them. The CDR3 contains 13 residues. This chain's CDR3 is CASSLASAYEQYF. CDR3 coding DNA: TGTGCCAGCAGCTTAGCCAGCGCTTACGAGCAGTACTTC. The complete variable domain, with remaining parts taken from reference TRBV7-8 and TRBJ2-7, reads GAGVSQSPRYKVAKRGQDVALRCDPISGHVSLFWYQQALGQGPEFLTYFQNEAQLDKSGLPSDRFFAERPEGSVSTLKIQRTQQEDSAVYLCASSLASAYEQYFGPGTRLTVT.

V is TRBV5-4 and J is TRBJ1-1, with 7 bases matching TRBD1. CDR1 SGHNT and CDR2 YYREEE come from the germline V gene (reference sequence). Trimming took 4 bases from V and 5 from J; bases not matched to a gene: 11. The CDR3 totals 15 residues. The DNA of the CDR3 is TGTGCCAGCAGCATAAGACAGGGAGGAGTAACTGAAGCTTTCTTT. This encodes CASSIRQGGVTEAFF.